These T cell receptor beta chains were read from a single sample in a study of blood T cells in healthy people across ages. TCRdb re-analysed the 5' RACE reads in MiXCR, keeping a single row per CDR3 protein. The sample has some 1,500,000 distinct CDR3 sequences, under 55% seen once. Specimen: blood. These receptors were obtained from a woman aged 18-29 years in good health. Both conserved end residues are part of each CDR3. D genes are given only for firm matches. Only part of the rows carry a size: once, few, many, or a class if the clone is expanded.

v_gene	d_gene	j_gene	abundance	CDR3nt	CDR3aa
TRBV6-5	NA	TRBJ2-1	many	TGTGCCAGCAGTTACTCCTCAGGCAATGAGCAGTTCTTC	CASSYSSGNEQFF
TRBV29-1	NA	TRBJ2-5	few	TGCAGCGTTGATCTCCCTGGAGAGACCCAGTACTTC	CSVDLPGETQYF
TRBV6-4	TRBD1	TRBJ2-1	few	TGTGCCAGCAGTGAAAAGGAAACAGGGGGATACAATGAGCAGTTCTTC	CASSEKETGGYNEQFF
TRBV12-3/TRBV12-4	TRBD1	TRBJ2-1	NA	TGTGCCAGCAGTTTATTCGCGGCAGGGGGCTTTACTGGCAATGAGCAGTTCTTC	CASSLFAAGGFTGNEQFF
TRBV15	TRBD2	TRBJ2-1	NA	TGTGCCACCAGCAGTGATGGACTAGCGGCCTACAATGAGCAGTTCTTC	CATSSDGLAAYNEQFF
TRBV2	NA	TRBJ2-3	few	TGTGCCACCACCGGGACTCGATGGCTTGATACGCAGTATTTT	CATTGTRWLDTQYF
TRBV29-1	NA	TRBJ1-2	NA	TGCAGCGCAATCCCCGGGGATTACGGCTACACCTTC	CSAIPGDYGYTF
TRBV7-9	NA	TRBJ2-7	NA	TGTGCCAGCAGCAAACCCGCGGATTCCTACGAGCAGTACTTC	CASSKPADSYEQYF
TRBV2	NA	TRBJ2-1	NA	TGTGCCAGCATAACAGGGTATGAGCAGTTCTTC	CASITGYEQFF
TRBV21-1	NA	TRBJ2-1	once	TGTGCCAGCAGCAAAAGTGGAGGGCCTGGCCGTTACAATGAGCAGTTCTTC	CASSKSGGPGRYNEQFF
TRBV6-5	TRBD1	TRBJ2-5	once	TGTGCCAGCAGTGACTTTGGACAGGGAGAGACCCAGTACTTC	CASSDFGQGETQYF
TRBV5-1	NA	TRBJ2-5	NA	TGCGCCAGCATGGAGGGGGAAATCATGGAGACCCAGTACTTC	CASMEGEIMETQYF
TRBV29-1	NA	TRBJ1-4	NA	TGCAGCGTTGGCTCTTTGGCAACTAATGAAAAACTGTTTTTT	CSVGSLATNEKLFF
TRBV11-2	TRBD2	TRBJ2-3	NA	TGTGCCAGCAGCGACGGACTAGCTCCTTTCGCAGATACGCAGTATTTT	CASSDGLAPFADTQYF
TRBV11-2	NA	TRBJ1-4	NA	TGTGCCAGCAGCCGAAGCGAGGCTAATGAAAAACTGTTTTTT	CASSRSEANEKLFF